Listed here is a single T cell receptor beta chain. Its antigen remains unknown. Germline CDR1 and CDR2: LNHDA and SQIVND (reference sequence). The length of the CDR3 is 16 residues. With V trimmed by 6 bases and J by 5 bases, 14 bases remained unmatched. Assay: immunoSEQ multiplex PCR; the TCRdb copy retains only in-frame clones and omits some. The table has about 130,000 clones, more than 75% seen once. Specified time point: blood 2 weeks post-SBRT. Treatment in this sample: 15 Gy SBRT to primary tumor, nephrectomy 4 weeks later. Blood was sampled at baseline, 2 weeks and 4 weeks after SBRT. Clear cell pathology was present in this patient's renal cell carcinoma. This specimen comes from a study of radiation and T cells in renal cell carcinoma. Turning to the study itself: Nephrectomy followed 15 Gy stereotactic body radiation by 4 weeks.

Findings and limits, study-wide: Top tumor clonotypes rose in blood 2 weeks post-radiation, then contracted.

The input for sequencing was blood, taken from a patient whose treatment included radiotherapy and nephrectomy. This sequence originates from a woman aged 70 to 79 with renal cell carcinoma. The rearrangement links TRBV19 to TRBJ2-5; 8 bases align to TRBD1. The CDR3: CASRAGTGGMTETQYF. The DNA of the CDR3 is TGTGCCAGTAGAGCCGGTACAGGGGGGATGACGGAGACCCAGTACTTC.